Following are 13 T cell receptor beta chains from one sample sequenced in a study of vaccination and CD4 T cells after COVID-19. Treatment of the sample: approximately 9-day PBMC culture with coronavirus spike peptide pools or control peptides (ViraFEST assay). Their recognized antigens are unknown. An Oncomine TCR Beta short-read assay was used to sequence the DNA from cultured CD4+ T cells. A single record per CDR3 protein comes from TCRdb applying MiXCR to the PCR reads. The repertoire holds about 14,000 distinct CDR3 sequences, about 51% seen once, with 10% in the top ten. Input material: CD4+ T cells from blood, cultured in vitro. Every receptor here comes from a human donor who had recovered from COVID-19.

The chain carries TRBV7-3 and TRBJ1-1; a weak D match, TRBD1 (5 bases). In germline, CDR1 is SGHTA, CDR2 FQGTGA. Trimming left V 5 bases short and J 3 bases short, with 10 bases between. The CDR3 runs to 13 residues. CDR3 DNA sequence: TGTGCCAGCAGCGCATCCAGGGACACTGAAGCTTTCTTT. As protein: CASSASRDTEAFF. The complete variable domain, with remaining parts taken from reference TRBV7-3 and TRBJ1-1, reads GAGVSQTPSNKVTEKGKYVELRCDPISGHTALYWYRQSLGQGPEFLIYFQGTGAADDSGLPNDRFFAVRPEGSVSTLKIQRTERGDSAVYLCASSASRDTEAFFGQGTRLTVV.

The rearrangement joins TRBV10-3 to TRBJ1-1, with D perhaps matching TRBD1 (6 bases). Looked up from germline, CDR1 is ENHRY and CDR2 is SYGVKD. The CDR3 is made up of 14 amino acids. The V and J ends lost 7 bases and 7 bases respectively, with 19 bases between them. Here the CDR3 reads CAIKGGQEKSEAFF. Here the CDR3 DNA reads TGTGCCATCAAAGGGGGTCAGGAAAAAAGTGAAGCTTTCTTT.

This clonotype has just a few counts. The J gene is TRBJ2-3, the V gene TRBV2; 11 nucleotides match TRBD1. With V trimmed by 4 bases and J by 7 bases, 7 bases remained unmatched. This CDR3 has 15 residues. Per the germline V gene, CDR1 is SNHLY and CDR2 is FYNNEI. The chain's CDR3 is CASSVAGQGEYTQYF. The CDR3 nucleotides read TGTGCCAGCAGTGTGGCGGGACAGGGGGAATATACGCAGTATTTT.

This clonotype was seen a single time. CDR3 amino acids: CASSRTGFNYGYTF. The CDR3 region has the DNA TGTGCCAGCAGCCGAACAGGGTTTAACTATGGCTACACCTTC. The genes are TRBV28 and TRBJ1-2; D possibly corresponds to TRBD1 (6 bases). V lost 6 bases to trimming and J lost 1 base, with 12 bases between them. The CDR3 loop spans 14 amino acids. Per germline, CDR1 MDHEN and CDR2 SYDVKM.

This clonotype occurred once. The chain combines TRBV5-4 with TRBJ2-7, with 15 positions matching TRBD2. Germline loops: CDR1 SGHNT, CDR2 YYREEE (reference sequence). The CDR3 length is 15 residues. V lost 4 bases, J lost 4 bases, and 3 bases stayed unmatched. The CDR3 reads CASSLGLAGGYEQYF. The CDR3 nucleotides read TGTGCCAGCAGCCTAGGACTAGCGGGAGGGTACGAGCAGTACTTC.

The gene calls are TRBV6-1 and TRBJ2-3; no reliable D call. Trimming removed 7 bases from V and 0 bases from J, with 8 bases in between. The CDR3 is 13 residues long. Per the germline V gene, CDR1 is MNHNS and CDR2 is SASEGT. The CDR3 nucleotides are TGTGCCAGCACTGGGGTTAGCACAGATACGCAGTATTTT. Translation: CASTGVSTDTQYF.

This clonotype turned up a few times. V gene TRBV7-3 combines with J gene TRBJ2-5, with D perhaps matching TRBD1 or TRBD2 (5 bases each). The CDR3 is 16 amino acids. Trimming shortened V by 5 bases and J by 2 bases, and 18 bases separated the two germline ends. CDR1 is SGHTA, CDR2 FQGTGA, per germline. The CDR3 loop is CASSKHYGTEQETQYF. The CDR3 DNA is TGTGCCAGCAGCAAGCACTACGGGACGGAGCAAGAGACCCAGTACTTC.

V is TRBV7-9 and J is TRBJ2-7; weak D call: TRBD1 (5 bases). The CDR3 spans 13 residues. V was cut by 5 bases and J by 3 bases, with 11 bases left in between. Per the germline V gene, CDR1 is SEHNR and CDR2 is FQNEAQ (reference sequence). The CDR3 reads CASSTGRIYEQYF. The CDR3 bases are TGTGCCAGCAGCACAGGACGGATCTACGAGCAGTACTTC.

In its sample, this clonotype was seen a few times. The rearrangement joins TRBV28 to TRBJ1-5, with a possible D match to TRBD1 (6 bases). There are 15 residues in the CDR3. V lost 8 bases and J 3 bases, leaving 17 bases between the germline ends. CDR1 and CDR2 from the germline V gene are MDHEN and SYDVKM. The CDR3 coding sequence is TGTGCCAGCGTCAGTCTTTGGGACAACAATCAGCCCCAGCATTTT. Its protein product is CASVSLWDNNQPQHF.

The chain carries TRBV19 and TRBJ2-6, with unresolved D. With 3 bases removed from V and 2 bases from J, the gap between germline ends came to 5 bases. The CDR3 runs 14 residues. CDR1 is LNHDA and CDR2 is SQIVND in the germline V gene (reference sequence). The CDR3 DNA follows: TGTGCCAGTAGTATGGGGACTGGGGCCAACGTCCTGACTTTC. This codes for CASSMGTGANVLTF.

This chain connects TRBV30 to TRBJ1-5; unclear D gene. The V and J ends lost 3 bases and 0 bases respectively, with 6 bases between them. Germline lookup yields CDR1 GTSNPN and CDR2 SVGIG (reference sequence). The CDR3 loop spans 13 amino acids. The chain's CDR3 is CAWSDDSNQPQHF. In DNA form, the CDR3 reads TGTGCCTGGAGCGACGATAGCAATCAGCCCCAGCATTTT.

Worth noting for this clonotype: The junction and the germline gene differ at one end; a read error may be behind it. The genes are TRBV5-1 and TRBJ2-1; 8 bases are shared with TRBD2. The CDR3 is made up of 17 amino acids. CDR1 SGHRS and CDR2 YFSETQ come from the germline V gene. CDR3 loop: CASSLAGLAKSDNDQFF. The CDR3 nucleotides read TGCGCCAGCAGCTTGGCCGGACTAGCCAAATCCGACAATGACCAGTTCTTC.

This chain connects TRBV11-2 to TRBJ2-1, with unresolved D. CDR1 and CDR2 from the germline V gene are SGHAT and FQNNGV. With 5 bases removed from V and 7 bases from J, the gap between germline ends came to 9 bases. This CDR3 region has 12 residues. The CDR3 bases are TGTGCCAGCAGCCGGCCGTATAATGAGCAGTTCTTC. Protein: CASSRPYNEQFF.